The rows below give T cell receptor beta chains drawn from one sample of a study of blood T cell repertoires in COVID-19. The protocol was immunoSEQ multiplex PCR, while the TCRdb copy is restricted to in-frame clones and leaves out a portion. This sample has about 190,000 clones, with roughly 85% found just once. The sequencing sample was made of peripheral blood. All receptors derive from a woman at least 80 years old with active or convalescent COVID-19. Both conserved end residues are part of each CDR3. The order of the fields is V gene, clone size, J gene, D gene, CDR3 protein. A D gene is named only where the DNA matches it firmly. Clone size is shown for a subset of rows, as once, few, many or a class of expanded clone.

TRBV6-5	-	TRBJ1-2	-	CASSYALPGNYGYTF
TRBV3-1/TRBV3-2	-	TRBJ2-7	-	CASSQPRDNSYEQYF
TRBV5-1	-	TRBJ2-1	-	CASSLVRSSYNEQFF
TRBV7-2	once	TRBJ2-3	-	CASSLSFTDTQYF
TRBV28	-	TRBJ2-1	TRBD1	CASEGQGSYNEQFF
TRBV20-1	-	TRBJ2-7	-	CSATGTYEQYF
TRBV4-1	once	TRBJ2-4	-	CASSQRGTVAKNIQYF
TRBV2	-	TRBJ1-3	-	CASSTGGLNSGNTIYF
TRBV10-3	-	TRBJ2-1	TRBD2	CAIREGLVPNEQFF
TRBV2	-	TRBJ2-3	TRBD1	CASNTLDRGGHASTDTQYF
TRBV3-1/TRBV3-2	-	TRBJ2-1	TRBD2	CASSQDGSGSFLNEQFF